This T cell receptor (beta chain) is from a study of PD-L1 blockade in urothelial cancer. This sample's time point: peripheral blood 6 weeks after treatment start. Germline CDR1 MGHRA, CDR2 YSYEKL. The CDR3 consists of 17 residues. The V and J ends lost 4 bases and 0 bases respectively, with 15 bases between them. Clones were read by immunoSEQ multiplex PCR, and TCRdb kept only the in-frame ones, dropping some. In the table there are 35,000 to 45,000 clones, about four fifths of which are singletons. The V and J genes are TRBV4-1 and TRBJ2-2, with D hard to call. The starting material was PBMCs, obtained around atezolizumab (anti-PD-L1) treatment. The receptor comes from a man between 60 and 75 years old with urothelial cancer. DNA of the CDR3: TGCGCCAGCAGCCCCGCAAATCTAGTATCGAACACCGGGGAGCTGTTTTTT. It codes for CASSPANLVSNTGELFF.